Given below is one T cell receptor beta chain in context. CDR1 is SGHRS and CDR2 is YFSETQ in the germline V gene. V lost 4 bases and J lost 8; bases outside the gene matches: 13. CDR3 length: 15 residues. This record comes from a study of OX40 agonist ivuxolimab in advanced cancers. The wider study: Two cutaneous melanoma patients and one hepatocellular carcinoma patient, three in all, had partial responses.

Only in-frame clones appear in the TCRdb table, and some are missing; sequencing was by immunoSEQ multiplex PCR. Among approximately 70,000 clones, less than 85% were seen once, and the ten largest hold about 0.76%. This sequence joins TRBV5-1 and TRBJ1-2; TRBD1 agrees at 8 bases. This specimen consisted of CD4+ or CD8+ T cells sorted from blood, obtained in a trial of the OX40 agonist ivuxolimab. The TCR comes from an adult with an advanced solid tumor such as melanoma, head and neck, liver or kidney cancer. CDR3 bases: TGCGCCAGCAGCCCAAGGACAGGGTCGTTGGAGGGCTACACCTTC. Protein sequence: CASSPRTGSLEGYTF.